The clone carrying this T cell receptor beta chain was seen only a few times. This entry belongs to a study of human T cells and chemical hapten exposure. On the study more broadly: Across samples, TCR yields varied, mostly owing to small differences in pooled library volumes.

Whole blood, unfractionated, served as the material for total RNA extraction. TCRdb reprocessed the 5' RACE reads via MiXCR and lists one record per CDR3 protein. The sample holds roughly 81,000 distinct CDR3 sequences, roughly 8.4% seen once. The V and J ends lost 7 bases and 4 bases respectively, with 17 bases between them. This CDR3 comprises 15 residues. This sequence was found in a male donor in good health. This sequence joins TRBV12-3 or TRBV12-4 and TRBJ2-1; D is unclear. The CDR3 nucleotides read TGTGCCAGCAATCTGGGTGGGTCCCTGTACAATGAGCAGTTCTTC. Translating it yields CASNLGGSLYNEQFF.